This is a list of T cell receptor beta chains from one sample in a study of PD-1 blockade in classical Hodgkin lymphoma. Profiling relied on immunoSEQ multiplex PCR, and the TCRdb table lists in-frame clones only, not all of them. The repertoire consists of 30,000 to 35,000 clones, with roughly 90% occurring once and the leading ten covering around 0.21%. Here the sequenced sample was CD4+ T cells from blood, taken at baseline. These receptors came from a human donor with classical Hodgkin lymphoma. CDR3s leave out the opening cysteine and the closing phenylalanine or tryptophan. The D gene is left open where the match is weak. Not all rows give a size; the values are once, few, many and, for expanded clones, a class.

TRBJ2-2,11,-,-,TRBV6-5,ASRTIGTGELF
TRBJ1-4,13,-,-,TRBV7-2,ASSLTGYSQKKLF
TRBJ2-2,15,TRBD2,-,TRBV15,ATSRDARLAGPGELF
TRBJ2-7,13,TRBD2,once,TRBV28,ASSPSSGRAYEQY
TRBJ2-7,11,-,-,TRBV5-1,ASSSQVSYEQY
TRBJ2-2,12,-,-,TRBV18,ASLAGSNTGELF
TRBJ2-1,12,-,-,TRBV7-6,ASSLVSGKNEQF
TRBJ2-7,12,-,-,TRBV5-4,ASSSDTINYEQY
TRBJ2-3,18,TRBD2,-,TRBV5-1,ASSFGRGRVAGGRTDTQY
TRBJ1-1,14,-,-,TRBV19,ASSILFVADDTEAF
TRBJ1-1,12,-,-,TRBV5-5,ASSEAGVNTEAF
TRBJ2-7,12,TRBD1,-,TRBV6-6,ASSLDRVGYEQY
TRBJ1-2,11,-,-,TRBV6-1,ASTLTSLGGYT
TRBJ1-5,12,-,once,TRBV30,AWSVWTASQPQH
TRBJ1-5,14,-,-,TRBV28,ASSLNSRVINQPQH
TRBJ2-2,16,TRBD2,-,TRBV11-3,ASSPGTSGRGRAGELF
TRBJ2-7,15,-,few,TRBV28,ASSLLGLAGSFYEQY
TRBJ2-7,10,-,-,TRBV2,ASSEQFREQY
TRBJ2-7,12,TRBD1,-,TRBV11-3,ASSPRQGEYEQY
TRBJ1-5,13,-,-,TRBV7-9,ASSLSPGPYQPQH
TRBJ1-3,14,-,-,TRBV7-2,ASSLVGGFSGNTIY
TRBJ2-5,12,-,-,TRBV7-7,ASSLGHQQETQY
TRBJ1-2,14,-,-,TRBV2,ASSLKRGETLYGYT
TRBJ2-1,10,-,-,TRBV6-6,ASSRPYNEQF
TRBJ2-1,15,TRBD1,-,TRBV28,ASRPGQGSTSYNEQF
TRBJ2-7,15,-,-,TRBV28,ASRLTQAFGGSYEQY
TRBJ2-4,13,-,once,TRBV6-6,ASGGTPKAKNIQY
TRBJ1-5,15,-,-,TRBV19,ASSITKGVGGNQPQH
TRBJ1-3,11,-,once,TRBV10-3,ATRQSSGNTIY
TRBJ2-3,15,TRBD2,-,TRBV4-1,ASSQEGLAGRTDTQY
TRBJ2-1,18,TRBD1,-,TRBV6-4,ASSVAHTVRTGRSYNEQF
TRBJ1-2,15,-,-,TRBV6-1,ASSDPSGAVRVSGYT
TRBJ1-4,13,TRBD1,-,TRBV27,ASSPQGARGEKLF
TRBJ2-1,17,-,-,TRBV10-3,AISESMVPGTRGYNEQF
TRBJ2-5,16,-,-,TRBV11-2,ASRKEGRRRGIQETQY
TRBJ2-1,17,TRBD1,-,TRBV19,ASTKSGTGVAIRSNEQF
TRBJ1-5,13,TRBD1,-,TRBV10-2,ASSPGGWSNQPQH
TRBJ1-4,11,-,-,TRBV28,ASSLGQLEKLF
TRBJ1-1,14,TRBD1,-,TRBV7-9,ASSFDRGKVDTEAF